This T cell receptor beta chain was recorded in a study of blood T cell repertoires in COVID-19. Looking at the study overall: Donors in the United States, Italy and Spain gave samples during acute or convalescent COVID-19. PBMCs, B-cell-depleted T cells, or T cells were the source of the cDNA or gDNA that made up the material.

In the original processing: Estimated nucleated cell counts came from reference gene primer amplification. TCRdb's copy holds only in-frame clones and misses some; the assay was immunoSEQ multiplex PCR. D and trimming were read from the DNA, whereas the V and J calls and clone size are those reported in that table. The data hold around 99,000 clones, with approximately 79% observed a single time. V shed 3 bases, J shed 9 bases, and the junction held 7 bases outside the gene matches. The CDR3 contains 14 residues. Looked up from germline, CDR1 is DFQATT and CDR2 is SNEGSKA (reference sequence). This TCR was sampled from a woman of 80 years or more with active or convalescent COVID-19. The chain has TRBV20-1 and TRBJ2-7; 14 bases fit TRBD2. The sample taken for sequencing was peripheral blood. CDR3 in amino acids: CSASGTSGSAMQYF. In DNA, the CDR3 is TGCAGTGCTAGTGGGACTAGCGGGAGCGCGATGCAGTACTTC.